Each of the 2 T cell receptor beta chains below was sequenced from the same sample in a study of graft-versus-host responses after intestinal transplantation. Clones were read by immunoSEQ multiplex PCR, and TCRdb kept only the in-frame ones, dropping some. The repertoire consists of 65,000 to 85,000 clones, with around nine tenths occurring once and the leading ten covering roughly 6.7%. The specimen comprised bone marrow, sampled 700 to 850 days after intestinal transplantation. These receptors all come from a human patient who received an intestinal transplant, so some T cells may come from the graft donor.

The chain couples TRBV11-2 to TRBJ1-2; D is unresolved. V was shortened by 2 bases and J by 2 bases, with 15 bases between the two germline ends. This CDR3 has 16 residues. Germline-derived CDR1 and CDR2 are SGHAT and FQNNGV. The CDR3 loop is CASSLNRGRSNYGYTF. CDR3 nucleotides: TGTGCCAGCAGCTTAAACCGAGGACGGTCAAACTATGGCTACACCTTC.

The chain employs TRBV29-1 and TRBJ1-2; the match to TRBD1 covers 9 bases. CDR1 and CDR2 (germline): SQVTM, ANQGSEA. This CDR3 spans 14 amino acids. V shed 5 bases, J shed 8 bases, and the junction held 12 bases outside the gene matches. CDR3 protein: CSVQGTGNMRGYTF. Written as DNA, the CDR3 is TGCAGCGTTCAGGGGACAGGGAATATGAGGGGCTACACCTTC.